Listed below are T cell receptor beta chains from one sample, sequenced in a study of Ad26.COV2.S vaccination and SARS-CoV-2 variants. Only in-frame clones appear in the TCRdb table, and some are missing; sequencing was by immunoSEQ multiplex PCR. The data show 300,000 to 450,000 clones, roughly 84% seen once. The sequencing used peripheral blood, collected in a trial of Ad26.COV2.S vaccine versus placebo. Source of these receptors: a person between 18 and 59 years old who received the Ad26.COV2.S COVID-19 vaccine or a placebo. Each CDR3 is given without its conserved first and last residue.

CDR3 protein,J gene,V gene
ASSLILERGTEAF,TRBJ1-1,TRBV28
ASSAQGGLTEAF,TRBJ1-1,TRBV6-4
AGQGWNTEAF,TRBJ1-1,TRBV7-9
ASSLEADTYEQY,TRBJ2-7,TRBV7-2
ASSFTSGGMGNTGELF,TRBJ2-2,TRBV27
ASSMQGFLYEQY,TRBJ2-7,TRBV19
ASSESGGSRTGELF,TRBJ2-2,TRBV25-1
ASSLAPRGLNNEQF,TRBJ2-1,TRBV5-1
ASSEWWDGYT,TRBJ1-2,TRBV2
ASSSRQGGGEKLF,TRBJ1-4,TRBV7-6
ASSLVTSNLNQPQH,TRBJ1-5,TRBV7-2
ASPTSRSVAGANVLT,TRBJ2-6,TRBV18
ASSFGWTSGGTETQY,TRBJ2-5,TRBV28
ASSQRTANTEAF,TRBJ1-1,TRBV3-1/TRBV3-2